This TCR beta chain appears in the sequencing data of a study of radiation and T cells in renal cell carcinoma. Produced via immunoSEQ multiplex PCR; TCRdb's table is partial and in-frame only. The sample comprises some 120,000 clones, roughly 77% of which are singletons, and approximately 2% rests with the top ten. As to time point: blood 2 weeks post-SBRT. Treatment denoted: 15 Gy SBRT to primary tumor, nephrectomy 4 weeks later. This renal cell carcinoma was of the clear cell type. Trimming cost V 3 bases and J 0 bases, with 12 bases left between them. The CDR3 extends over 15 amino acids. The germline V gene encodes CDR1 SGHTA and CDR2 FQGNSA.

The sequence came from a woman aged 55-70 years with renal cell carcinoma. The chain combines TRBV7-2 with TRBJ2-7; perhaps D is TRBD1 or TRBD2 (5 bases each). Sequencing used blood, obtained from a patient whose treatment included radiotherapy and nephrectomy. The CDR3 region is CASSFGTGSSYEQYF. For the CDR3, the DNA is TGTGCCAGCAGCTTCGGGACGGGGAGCTCCTACGAGCAGTACTTC.